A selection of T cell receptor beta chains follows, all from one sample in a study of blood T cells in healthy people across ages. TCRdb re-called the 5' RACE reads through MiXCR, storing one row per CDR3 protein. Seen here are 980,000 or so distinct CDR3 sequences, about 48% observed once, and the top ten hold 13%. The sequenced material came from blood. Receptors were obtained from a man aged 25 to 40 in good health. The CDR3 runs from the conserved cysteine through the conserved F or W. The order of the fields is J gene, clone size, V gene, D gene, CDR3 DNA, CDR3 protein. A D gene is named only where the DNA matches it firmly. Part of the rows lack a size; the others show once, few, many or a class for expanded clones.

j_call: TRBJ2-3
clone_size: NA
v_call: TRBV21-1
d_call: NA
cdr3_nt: TGTGCCAGCAGCAAAATAACAGGGGAAACGCAGTATTTT
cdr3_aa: CASSKITGETQYF

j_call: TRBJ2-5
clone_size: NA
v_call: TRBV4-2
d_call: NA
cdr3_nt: TGTGCCAGCAGCCAACACGGCCAAGAGACCCAGTACTTC
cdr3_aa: CASSQHGQETQYF

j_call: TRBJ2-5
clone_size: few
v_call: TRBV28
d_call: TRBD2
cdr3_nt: TGTGCCAGCAGTCCCCCTGGTCGGGGGGTAATAGGGGAGCAGTACTTC
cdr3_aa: CASSPPGRGVIGEQYF

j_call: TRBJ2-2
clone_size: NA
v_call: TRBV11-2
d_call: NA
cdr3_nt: TGTGCCAGCAGCTGGGTCGGGGAGCTGTTTTTT
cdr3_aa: CASSWVGELFF

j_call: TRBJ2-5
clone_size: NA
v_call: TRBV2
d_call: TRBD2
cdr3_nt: TGTGCCAGCAGGAGCGGGGGGCGGGAGGCCCAGTACTTC
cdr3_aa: CASRSGGREAQYF

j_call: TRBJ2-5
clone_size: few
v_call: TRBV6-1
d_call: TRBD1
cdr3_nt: TGTGCCACCCGGACAGGGGGCGAACAAGAGACCCAGTACTTC
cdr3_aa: CATRTGGEQETQYF

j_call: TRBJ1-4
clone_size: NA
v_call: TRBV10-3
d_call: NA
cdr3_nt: TGTGCCATCAGTGAGTCCCTCGGGGGCCTCAATGAAAAACTGTTTTTT
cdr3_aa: CAISESLGGLNEKLFF

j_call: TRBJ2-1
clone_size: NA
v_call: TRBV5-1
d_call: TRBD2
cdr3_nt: TGCGCCAGCAGGGGAGATAGCGGGGGGGCGTACAATGAGCAGTTCTTC
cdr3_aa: CASRGDSGGAYNEQFF

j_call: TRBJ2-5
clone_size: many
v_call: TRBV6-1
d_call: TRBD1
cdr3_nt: TGTGCCAGCAGTGAAACGCAGGGACAGGGGGCGGAGACCCAGTACTTC
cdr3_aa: CASSETQGQGAETQYF

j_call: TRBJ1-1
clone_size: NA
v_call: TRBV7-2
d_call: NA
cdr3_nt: TGTGCCAGCAGCCTCCTGGGGGGGCGAACTGAAGCTTTCTTT
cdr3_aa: CASSLLGGRTEAFF

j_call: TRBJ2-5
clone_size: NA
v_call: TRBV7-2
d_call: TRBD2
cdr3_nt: TGTGCCAGCAGCCTATCTAGCGGGAGGGCCGGGGAGACCCAGTACTTC
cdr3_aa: CASSLSSGRAGETQYF

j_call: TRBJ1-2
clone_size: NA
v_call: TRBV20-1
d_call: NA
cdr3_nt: TGCAGTGCTGATCGGGATCTTAGCTCCAGCTACACCTTC
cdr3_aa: CSADRDLSSSYTF

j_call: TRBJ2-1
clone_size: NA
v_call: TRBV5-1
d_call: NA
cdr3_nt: TGCGCCAGCAGCCTGCCGCGGGACTCCTACAATGAGCAGTTCTTC
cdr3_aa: CASSLPRDSYNEQFF

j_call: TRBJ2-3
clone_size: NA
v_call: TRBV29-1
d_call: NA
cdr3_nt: TGCAGCGGCGACGCCCACGGGGGAGATACGCAGTATTTT
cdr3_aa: CSGDAHGGDTQYF

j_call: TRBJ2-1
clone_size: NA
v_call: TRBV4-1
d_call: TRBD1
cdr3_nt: TGCGCCAGCAGCCAAGCGGGACAGTCCGCCTCCTACAATGAGCAGTTCTTC
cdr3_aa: CASSQAGQSASYNEQFF

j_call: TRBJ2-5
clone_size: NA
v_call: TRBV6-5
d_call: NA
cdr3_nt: TGTGCCAGCAGTTACAATTTGGGACCGATAAAAGAGACCCAGTACTTC
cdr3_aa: CASSYNLGPIKETQYF

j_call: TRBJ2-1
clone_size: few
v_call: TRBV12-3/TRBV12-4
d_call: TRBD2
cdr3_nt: TGTGCCAGCACCCCGACTAGCGGGGGCATCTACAATGAGCAGTTCTTC
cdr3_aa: CASTPTSGGIYNEQFF

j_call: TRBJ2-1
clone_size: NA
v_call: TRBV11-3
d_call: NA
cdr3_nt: TGTGCCAACAGAAAAGGGGGGGGCCTGGACAATGAGCAGTTCTTC
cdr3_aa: CANRKGGGLDNEQFF

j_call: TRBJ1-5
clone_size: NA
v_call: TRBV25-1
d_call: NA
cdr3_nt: TGTGCCAGCAGTGAAGGAAATCAGCCCCAGCATTTT
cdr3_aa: CASSEGNQPQHF

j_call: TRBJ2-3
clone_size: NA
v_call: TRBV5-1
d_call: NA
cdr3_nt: TGCGCCAGCAGCTCCCACGGCGGGGGCAGGGGGGCAGATACGCAGTATTTT
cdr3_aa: CASSSHGGGRGADTQYF

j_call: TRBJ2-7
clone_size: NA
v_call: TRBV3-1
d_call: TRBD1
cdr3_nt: TGTGCCAGCAGCCAAGTGACAGGGATCCCCTACGAGCAGTACTTC
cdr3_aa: CASSQVTGIPYEQYF

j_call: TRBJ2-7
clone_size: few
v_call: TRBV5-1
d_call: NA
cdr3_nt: TGCGCCAGCAGCCCACGGTCGGTGGGGGACGAGCAGTACTTC
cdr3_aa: CASSPRSVGDEQYF